Sequencing of this T cell receptor (beta chain) was carried out in a study of preoperative IRX-2 immunotherapy in early breast cancer (dated by TCRdb to the late 2010s). The CDR3 covers 12 residues, taking in both the cysteine and the phenylalanine. Left in the record is the CDR3 DNA by itself, 36 bases read in frame from the first base. The V end loses 6 bases and the J end loses 7 bases, and a stretch of 10 bases separates them. The library was built by means of the immunoSEQ multiplex PCR assay. Drawn from immuneACCESS, this table holds only the in-frame rearrangements with V and J called that TCRdb kept. Clones are partly lost; checked studies trace under half to an unresolved V gene and leave the rest unexplained. The sample table lists about 45,000 clones, around 77% of them with a count of one. The ten largest clones represent about 1.2% of the sample. The sample's treatment or condition, from its label and the paper: preoperative locoregional IRX-2 cytokine immunotherapy. The samples were obtained from a phase Ib study in which preoperative, locoregional IRX-2 cytokine immunotherapy intended to prime immune responses was tested. The donors were early-stage breast cancer patients who were given IRX-2 prior to surgery.

Of note for this clone: Its antigen is still unknown. Qualities for individual bases were not recorded, and no much larger clone is one base off.

The rearranged segments are TRBV6-7 and TRBJ2-1, with the D gene call left open. TRBV6-7 is treated as an ORF (open reading frame) with a function not yet certain. The TCR comes from a human donor with breast cancer. Sequenced material: tumor tissue, taken after IRX-2 immunotherapy. The CDR3 here reads CASRGTSNEQFF. The nucleotide sequence reads TGTGCCAGCAGGGGAACGTCGAATGAGCAGTTCTTC.